The TCR beta chain under discussion was sequenced for a study of Graves' ophthalmopathy and Graves' hyperthyroidism. Study-level points and caveats: Blood contained most expanded thyroid clonotypes exceeding 0.001 frequency.

After removal of 2 bases from V and 4 bases from J, the junction contained 13 bases not matched to a gene. This CDR3 is built from 19 residues. As the template, RNA transcripts were used to amplify TCR beta CDR3 regions. HTBI primers served in a first-round RT-PCR, which a second-round multiplex PCR followed. TCRdb recomputed calls from the multiplex PCR reads with MiXCR, one row per CDR3 protein. The profile shows about 400,000 distinct CDR3 sequences, 15% to 20% of them singletons. In regard to this clonotype: Its antigen is not identified.

The TCR was taken from a woman aged 18 to 35 with Graves' ophthalmopathy. Sequencing used peripheral blood. J is TRBJ2-2 and V is TRBV12-3 or TRBV12-4; 10 bases agree with TRBD2. CDR3: CASSLFRSSGSHGTGELFF. Here the CDR3 DNA reads TGTGCCAGCAGTTTATTCCGCTCTAGCGGGAGCCATGGCACCGGGGAGCTGTTTTTT.